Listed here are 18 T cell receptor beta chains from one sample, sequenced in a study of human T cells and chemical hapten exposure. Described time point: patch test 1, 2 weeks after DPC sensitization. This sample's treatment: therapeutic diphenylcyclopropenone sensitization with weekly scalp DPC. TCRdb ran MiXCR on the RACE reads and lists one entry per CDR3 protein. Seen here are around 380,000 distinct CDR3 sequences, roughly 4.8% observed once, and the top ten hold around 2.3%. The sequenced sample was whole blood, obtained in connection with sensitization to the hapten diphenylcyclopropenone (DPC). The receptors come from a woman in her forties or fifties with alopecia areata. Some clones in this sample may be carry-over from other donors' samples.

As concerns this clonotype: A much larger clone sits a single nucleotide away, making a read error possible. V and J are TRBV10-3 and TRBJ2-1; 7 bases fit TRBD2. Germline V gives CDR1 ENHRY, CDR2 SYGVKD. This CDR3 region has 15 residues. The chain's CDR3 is CAVRGEGLSYNEQLF. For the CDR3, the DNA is TGTGCCGTCCGGGGGGAGGGCCTCTCCTACAATGAGCAGCTCTTC.

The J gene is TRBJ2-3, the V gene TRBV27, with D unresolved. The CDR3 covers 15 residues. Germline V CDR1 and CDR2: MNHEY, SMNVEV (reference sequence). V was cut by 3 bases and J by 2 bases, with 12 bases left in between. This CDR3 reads CASSFGSGFTDTQYF. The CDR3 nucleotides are TGTGCCAGCAGTTTTGGGTCGGGTTTCACAGATACGCAGTATTTT.

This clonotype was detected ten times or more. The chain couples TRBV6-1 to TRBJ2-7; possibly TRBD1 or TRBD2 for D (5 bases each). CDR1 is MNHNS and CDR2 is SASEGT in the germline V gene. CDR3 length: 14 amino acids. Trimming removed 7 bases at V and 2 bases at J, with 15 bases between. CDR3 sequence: CASNLRDGAYEQYF. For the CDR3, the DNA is TGTGCCAGCAACCTCCGGGACGGGGCCTACGAGCAGTACTTC.

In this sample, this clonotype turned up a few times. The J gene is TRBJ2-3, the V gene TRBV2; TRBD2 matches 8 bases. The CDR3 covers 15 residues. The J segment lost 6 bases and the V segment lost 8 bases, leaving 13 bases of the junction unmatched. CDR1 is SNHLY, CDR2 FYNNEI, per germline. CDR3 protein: CASAGGGPQGDTQYF. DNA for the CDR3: TGTGCCAGCGCGGGAGGCGGGCCCCAGGGGGATACGCAGTATTTT.

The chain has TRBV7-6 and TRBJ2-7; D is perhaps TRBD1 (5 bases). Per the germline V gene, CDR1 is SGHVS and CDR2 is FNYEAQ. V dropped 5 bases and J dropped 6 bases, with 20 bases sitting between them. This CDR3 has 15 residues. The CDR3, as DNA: TGTGCCAGCAGCCCCTGGACAAACCTCGGCGCCGAGCAGTACTTC. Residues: CASSPWTNLGAEQYF.

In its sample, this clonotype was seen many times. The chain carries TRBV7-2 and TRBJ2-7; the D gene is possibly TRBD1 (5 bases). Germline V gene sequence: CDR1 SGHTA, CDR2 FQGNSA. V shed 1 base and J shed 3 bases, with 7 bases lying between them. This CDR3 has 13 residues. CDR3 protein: CASSLGRDYEQYF. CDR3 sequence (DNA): TGTGCCAGCAGCTTAGGCAGGGACTACGAGCAGTACTTC.

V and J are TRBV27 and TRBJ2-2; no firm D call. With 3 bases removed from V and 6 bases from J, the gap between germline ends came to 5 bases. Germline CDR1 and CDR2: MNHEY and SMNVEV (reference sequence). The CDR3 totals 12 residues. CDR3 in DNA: TGTGCCAGCAGTTTCTCCGCCGGGGAGCTGTTTTTT. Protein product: CASSFSAGELFF.

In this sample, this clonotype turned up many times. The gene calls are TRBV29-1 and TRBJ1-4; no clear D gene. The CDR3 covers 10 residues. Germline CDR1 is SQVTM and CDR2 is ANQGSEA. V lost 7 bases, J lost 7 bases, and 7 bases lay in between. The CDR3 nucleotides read TGCAGCGCGATTAGTGAAAAACTGTTTTTT. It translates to CSAISEKLFF.

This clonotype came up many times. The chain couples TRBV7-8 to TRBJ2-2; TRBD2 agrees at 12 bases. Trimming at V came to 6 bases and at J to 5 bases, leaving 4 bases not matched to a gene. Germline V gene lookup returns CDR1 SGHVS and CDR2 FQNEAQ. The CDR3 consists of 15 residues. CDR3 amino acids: CASSLLAGGTGELFF. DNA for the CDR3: TGTGCCAGCAGTCTACTAGCGGGGGGAACCGGGGAGCTGTTTTTT.

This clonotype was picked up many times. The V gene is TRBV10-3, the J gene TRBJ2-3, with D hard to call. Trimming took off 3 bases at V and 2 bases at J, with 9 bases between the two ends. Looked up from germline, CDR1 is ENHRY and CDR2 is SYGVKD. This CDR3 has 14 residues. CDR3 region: CAISDGASTDTQYF. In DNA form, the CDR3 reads TGTGCCATCAGTGACGGAGCGTCCACAGATACGCAGTATTTT.

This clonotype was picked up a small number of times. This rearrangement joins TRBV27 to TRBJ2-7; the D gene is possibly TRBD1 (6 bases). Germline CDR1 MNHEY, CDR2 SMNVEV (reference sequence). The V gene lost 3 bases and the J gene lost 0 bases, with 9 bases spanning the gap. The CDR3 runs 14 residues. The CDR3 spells CASSFQGSSYEQYF. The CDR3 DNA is TGTGCCAGCAGTTTTCAGGGGAGCTCCTACGAGCAGTACTTC.

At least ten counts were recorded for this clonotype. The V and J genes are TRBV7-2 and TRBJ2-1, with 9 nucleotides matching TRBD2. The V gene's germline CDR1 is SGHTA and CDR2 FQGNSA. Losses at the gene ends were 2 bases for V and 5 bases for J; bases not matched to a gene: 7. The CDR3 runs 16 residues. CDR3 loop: CASSLFGSGGNNEQFF. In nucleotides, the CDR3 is TGTGCCAGCAGCTTATTTGGGAGCGGGGGGAACAATGAGCAGTTCTTC. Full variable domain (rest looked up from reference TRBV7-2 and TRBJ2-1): GAGVSQSPSNKVTEKGKDVELRCDPISGHTALYWYRQSLGQGLEFLIYFQGNSAPDKSGLPSDRFSAERTGGSVSTLTIQRTQQEDSAVYLCASSLFGSGGNNEQFFGPGTRLTVL.

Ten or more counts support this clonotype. The CDR3 loop reads CASRPTVAGPQHF. The CDR3 DNA is TGTGCCAGCAGGCCCACAGTGGCGGGGCCCCAGCATTTT. The chain joins TRBV6-5 to TRBJ1-5; no firm D call. CDR3 length: 13 amino acids. Trimming cost V 6 bases and J 9 bases, with 15 bases left between them. Germline V lookup: CDR1 MNHEY, CDR2 SVGAGI.

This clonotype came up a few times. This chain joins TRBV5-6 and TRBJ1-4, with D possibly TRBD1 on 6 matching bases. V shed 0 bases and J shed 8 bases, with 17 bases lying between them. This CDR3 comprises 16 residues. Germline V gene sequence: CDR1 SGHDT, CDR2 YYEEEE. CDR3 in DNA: TGTGCCAGCAGCTTGGGGGCCGGGGGCGCGGGAGAAAAACTGTTTTTT. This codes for CASSLGAGGAGEKLFF.

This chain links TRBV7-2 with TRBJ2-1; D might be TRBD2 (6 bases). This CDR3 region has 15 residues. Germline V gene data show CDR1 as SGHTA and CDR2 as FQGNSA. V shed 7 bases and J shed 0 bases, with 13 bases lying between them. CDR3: CASTPGLYSYNEQFF. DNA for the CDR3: TGTGCCAGCACCCCGGGACTCTACTCCTACAATGAGCAGTTCTTC.

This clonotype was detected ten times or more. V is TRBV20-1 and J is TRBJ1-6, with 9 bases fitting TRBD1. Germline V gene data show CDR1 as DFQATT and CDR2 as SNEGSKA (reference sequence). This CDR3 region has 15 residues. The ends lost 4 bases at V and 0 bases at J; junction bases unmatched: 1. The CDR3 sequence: CSAKDRGSYNSPLHF. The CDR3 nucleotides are TGCAGTGCTAAGGACAGGGGCTCCTATAATTCACCCCTCCACTTT.

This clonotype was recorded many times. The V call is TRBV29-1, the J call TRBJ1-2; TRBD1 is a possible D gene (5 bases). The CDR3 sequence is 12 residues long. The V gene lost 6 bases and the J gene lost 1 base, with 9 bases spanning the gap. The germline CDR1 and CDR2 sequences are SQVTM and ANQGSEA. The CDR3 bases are TGCAGCGTCCCACAGGTTAACTATGGCTACACCTTC. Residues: CSVPQVNYGYTF.

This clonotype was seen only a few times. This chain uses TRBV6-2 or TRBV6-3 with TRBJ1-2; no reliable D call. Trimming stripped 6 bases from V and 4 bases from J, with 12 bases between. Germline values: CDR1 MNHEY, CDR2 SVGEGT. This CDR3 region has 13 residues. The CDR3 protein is CASSLGRRYGYTF. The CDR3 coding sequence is TGTGCCAGCAGCCTAGGACGGCGCTATGGCTACACCTTC.